This T cell receptor (beta chain) was found in a study of identifying expanded T cells in peripheral blood (dated 2019 in TCRdb). At the level of the whole study: Separate aliquots of the same genomic DNA pool were sequenced to produce technical replicates, and four replicates were compared in pairs.

Broad study findings and their caveats: The beta-binomial model significantly reduced the number of clones called differentially abundant and the false-positive rate across all healthy-donor time intervals. Variance in clone template counts between two-week samples significantly increased with total template count across all healthy donors. The authors expected biological variance in healthy repertoires might increase further over much longer intervals such as months to years. Between technical replicates the binomial model flagged 0.9 to 1.5 differentially abundant clones, whereas over about two weeks the binomial model flagged about 15 and over approximately 4 weeks 19 to 20.

During the collection period, no immune events, such as infections, were documented for the healthy donors. Time-dependent variance in a beta-binomial model of T-cell clone differential abundance was calibrated using healthy-donor blood repertoires as a training cohort. The training cohort included around 10 healthy donors, of whom 3 were female and 7 were male. Donor ages ranged from roughly 25 to 65 years, with an average of about 44 years. Obtained from a commercial supplier, whole blood was collected from each healthy donor at three time points set around two weeks apart. Genomic DNA was extracted from unsorted whole blood for immunosequencing. The immunoSEQ Assay, which uses bias-controlled multiplex PCR amplification of genomic DNA, was used to profile TCRbeta CDR3 regions. Under the source paper's analysis protocol: The absolute abundance of each unique TCRbeta CDR3 region was quantified after sequences were collapsed and filtered. Differential abundance was tested with a binomial (Fisher-equivalent) model and with a beta-binomial model adding time-dependent variance fitted from healthy donors. Any clone with fewer than 5 combined templates was excluded, and a clone was called differentially abundant if its Benjamini-Hochberg FDR was below 0.01. In the beta-binomial model, variance was expressed as a function of the total template count across the two samples, in the form v = (b*log(k)+a)^2. The table comes from immuneACCESS by way of TCRdb, which keeps in-frame sequences with V and J called. Part of the clones is missing from these tables; in studies checked, under half for an unresolved V gene and the rest for unknown reasons. From that table come the V and J calls and clone size; the DNA was used to work out D and trimming. For this sample there are about 52,000 clones; 82% appear just once. The top ten clones comprise roughly 15% of the sample.

V loses 2 bases, J loses 6 bases, and the germline ends lie 13 bases apart. CDR1 and CDR2 are drawn from the germline V gene (reference sequence): SGHKS, YYEKEE. From the cysteine through the phenylalanine, the CDR3 covers 14 amino acids. The DNA shown is the 42-base CDR3, in frame from base 1. In regard to this clone: Its antigen remains unidentified. The sample holds no much larger clone one base away, and base qualities are not on file.

Sequencing was done on a sample of blood. The chain links TRBV5-5 with TRBJ2-3; the D segment could be TRBD2, given 6 matching bases. The TCR was taken from a person aged 18 to 70 in good health. The nucleotides are TGTGCCAGCAGCTTTAGTCCGGGAGTGGATACGCAGTATTTT. Translated, it gives CASSFSPGVDTQYF. Reference TRBV5-5 and TRBJ2-3 proteins supply the regions before and after the CDR3; the full variable domain is: DAGVTQSPTHLIKTRGQQVTLRCSPISGHKSVSWYQQVLGQGPQFIFQYYEKEERGRGNFPDRFSARQFPNYSSELNVNALLLGDSALYLCASSFSPGVDTQYFGPGTRLTVL.